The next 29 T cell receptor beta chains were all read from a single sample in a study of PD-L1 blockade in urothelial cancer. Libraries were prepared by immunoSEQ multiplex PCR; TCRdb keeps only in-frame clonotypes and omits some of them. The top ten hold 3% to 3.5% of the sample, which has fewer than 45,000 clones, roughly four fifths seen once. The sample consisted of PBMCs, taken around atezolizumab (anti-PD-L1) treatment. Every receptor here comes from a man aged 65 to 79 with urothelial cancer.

The DNA for the CDR3 is TGTGCCAGCAGTTACTCGAACAGGGAAGACCCGCAGTTCTTC. Amino acids: CASSYSNREDPQFF. The chain employs TRBV6-5 and TRBJ2-1, with D perhaps matching TRBD1 (6 bases). V was shortened by 0 bases and J by 12 bases, with 15 bases between the two germline ends. The germline gives CDR1 MNHEY, CDR2 SVGAGI. The CDR3 totals 14 residues.

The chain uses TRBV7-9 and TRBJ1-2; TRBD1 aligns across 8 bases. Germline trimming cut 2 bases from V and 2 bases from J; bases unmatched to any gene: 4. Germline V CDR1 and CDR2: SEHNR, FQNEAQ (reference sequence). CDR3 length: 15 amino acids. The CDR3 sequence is CASSLPRTGNYGYTF. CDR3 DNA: TGTGCCAGCAGCTTACCTCGGACAGGGAACTATGGCTACACCTTC.

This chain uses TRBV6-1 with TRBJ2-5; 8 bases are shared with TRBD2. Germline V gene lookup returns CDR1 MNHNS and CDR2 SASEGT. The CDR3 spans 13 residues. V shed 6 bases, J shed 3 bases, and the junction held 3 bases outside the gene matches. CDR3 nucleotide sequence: TGTGCCAGCAGAGAACTAGCGGAAGAGACCCAGTACTTC. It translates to CASRELAEETQYF.

As DNA, the CDR3 is TGTGCCAGCAGCCCCCGAGGGACTAGCGGACTGACGGCCGGGGAGCTGTTTTTT. Its protein is CASSPRGTSGLTAGELFF. V gene TRBV9 combines with J gene TRBJ2-2; 11 bases fit TRBD2. The CDR3 extends over 18 amino acids. The ends lost 4 bases at V and 6 bases at J; junction bases unmatched: 14. Germline CDR1 SGDLS, CDR2 YYNGEE.

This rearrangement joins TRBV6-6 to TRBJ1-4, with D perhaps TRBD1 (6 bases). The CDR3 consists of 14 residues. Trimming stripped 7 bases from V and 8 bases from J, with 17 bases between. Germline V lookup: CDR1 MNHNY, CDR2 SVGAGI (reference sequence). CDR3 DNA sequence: TGTGCCAGCACCCGCACCCCAGGGGACGAAAAACTGTTTTTT. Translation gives CASTRTPGDEKLFF.

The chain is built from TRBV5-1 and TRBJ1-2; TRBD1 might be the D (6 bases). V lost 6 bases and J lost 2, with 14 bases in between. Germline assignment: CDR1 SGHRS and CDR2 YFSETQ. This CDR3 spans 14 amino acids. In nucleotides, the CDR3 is TGCGCCAGCACCCCGGACAGCAACAACTATGGCTACACCTTC. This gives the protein CASTPDSNNYGYTF.

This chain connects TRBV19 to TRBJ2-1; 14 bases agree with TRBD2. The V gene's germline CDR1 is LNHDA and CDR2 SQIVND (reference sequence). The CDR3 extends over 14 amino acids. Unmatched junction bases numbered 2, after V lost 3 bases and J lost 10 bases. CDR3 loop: CASSIGTSGREQFF. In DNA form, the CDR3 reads TGTGCCAGTAGTATCGGGACTAGCGGGAGAGAGCAGTTCTTC. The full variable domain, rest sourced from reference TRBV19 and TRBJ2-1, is DGGITQSPKYLFRKEGQNVTLSCEQNLNHDAMYWYRQDPGQGLRLIYYSQIVNDFQKGDIAEGYSVSREKKESFPLTVTSAQKNPTAFYLCASSIGTSGREQFFGPGTRLTVL.

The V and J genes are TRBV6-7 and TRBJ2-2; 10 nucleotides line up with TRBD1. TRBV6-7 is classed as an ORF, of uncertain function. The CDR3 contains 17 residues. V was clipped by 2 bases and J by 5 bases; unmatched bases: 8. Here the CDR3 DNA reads TGTGCCAGCAGTTACCCACCGGGACAGGGGTGTACCGGGGAGCTGTTTTTT. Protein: CASSYPPGQGCTGELFF.

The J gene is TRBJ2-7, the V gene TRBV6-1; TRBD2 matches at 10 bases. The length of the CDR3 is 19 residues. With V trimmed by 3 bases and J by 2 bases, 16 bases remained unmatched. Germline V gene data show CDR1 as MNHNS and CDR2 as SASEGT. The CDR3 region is CASSEDLTSGRTRTYEQYF. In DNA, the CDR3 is TGTGCCAGCAGTGAGGACCTGACTAGCGGGCGCACCCGTACCTACGAGCAGTACTTC.

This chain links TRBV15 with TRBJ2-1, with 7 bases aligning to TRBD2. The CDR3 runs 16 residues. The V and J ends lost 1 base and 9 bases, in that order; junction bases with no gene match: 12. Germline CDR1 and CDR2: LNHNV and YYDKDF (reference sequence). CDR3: CATSRGSSGQKGEQFF. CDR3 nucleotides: TGTGCCACCAGCAGAGGGTCTAGCGGCCAAAAGGGTGAGCAGTTCTTC. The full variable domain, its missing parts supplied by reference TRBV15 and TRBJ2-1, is DAMVIQNPRYQVTQFGKPVTLSCSQTLNHNVMYWYQQKSSQAPKLLFHYYDKDFNNEADTPDNFQSRRPNTSFCFLDIRSPGLGDTAMYLCATSRGSSGQKGEQFFGPGTRLTVL.

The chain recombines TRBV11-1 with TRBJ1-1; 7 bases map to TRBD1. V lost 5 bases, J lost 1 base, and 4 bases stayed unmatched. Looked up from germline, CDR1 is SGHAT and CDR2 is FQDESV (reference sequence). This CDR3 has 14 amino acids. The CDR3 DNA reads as TGTGCCAGCAGCCCACGGACAGGGAACACTGAAGCTTTCTTT. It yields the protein CASSPRTGNTEAFF.

The CDR3 DNA follows: TGTGCCAGCAGTTTTGGGGGCCTCAGCAATCAGCCCCAGCATTTT. This codes for CASSFGGLSNQPQHF. J is TRBJ1-5 and V is TRBV27, with a weak D call TRBD1 (6 bases). The CDR3 is made up of 15 amino acids. V was pared by 3 bases and J by 1 base, with 10 bases between. Per germline, CDR1 MNHEY and CDR2 SMNVEV (reference sequence).

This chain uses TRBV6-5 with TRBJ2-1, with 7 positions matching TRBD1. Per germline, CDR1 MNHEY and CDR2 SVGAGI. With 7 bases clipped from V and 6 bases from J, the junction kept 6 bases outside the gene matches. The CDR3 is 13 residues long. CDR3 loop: CASTTGSGNEQFF. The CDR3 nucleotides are TGTGCCAGCACGACAGGGAGTGGCAATGAGCAGTTCTTC.

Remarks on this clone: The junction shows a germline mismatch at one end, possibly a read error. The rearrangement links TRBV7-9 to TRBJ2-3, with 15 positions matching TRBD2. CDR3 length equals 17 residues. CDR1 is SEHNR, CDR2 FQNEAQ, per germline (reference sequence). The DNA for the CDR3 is TGTGCCAGCAACTCCGGGACTAGCGGGGGGTCGACAGTTACGCAGTATTTT. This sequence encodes CASNSGTSGGSTVTQYF.

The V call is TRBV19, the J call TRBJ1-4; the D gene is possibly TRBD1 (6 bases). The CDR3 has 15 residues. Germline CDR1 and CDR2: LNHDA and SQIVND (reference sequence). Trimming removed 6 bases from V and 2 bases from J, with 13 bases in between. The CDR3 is CASRETGPTNEKLFF. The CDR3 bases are TGTGCCAGTAGGGAAACAGGGCCGACTAATGAAAAACTGTTTTTT.

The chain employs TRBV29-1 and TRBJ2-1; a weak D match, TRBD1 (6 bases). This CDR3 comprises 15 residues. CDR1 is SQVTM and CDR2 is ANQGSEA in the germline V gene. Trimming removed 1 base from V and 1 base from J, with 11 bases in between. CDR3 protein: CSVEGDRTSYNEQFF. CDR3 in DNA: TGCAGCGTTGAAGGTGACAGGACATCCTACAATGAGCAGTTCTTC.

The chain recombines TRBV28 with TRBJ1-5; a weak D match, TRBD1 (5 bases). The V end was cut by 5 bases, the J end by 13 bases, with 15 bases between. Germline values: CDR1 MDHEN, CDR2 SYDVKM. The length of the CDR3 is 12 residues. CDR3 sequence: CASSIYRTPQHF. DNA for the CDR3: TGTGCCAGCAGTATCTACAGGACCCCTCAGCATTTT.

CDR3 region: CASSLVQGGVAGTEAFF. CDR3 in DNA: TGTGCCAGCAGCTTAGTCCAAGGGGGCGTAGCAGGCACTGAAGCTTTCTTT. The V gene is TRBV7-9, the J gene TRBJ1-1, with 7 positions matching TRBD1. CDR1 is SEHNR and CDR2 is FQNEAQ in the germline V gene (reference sequence). V was pared by 1 base and J by 4 bases, with 12 bases of the junction left unmatched. The CDR3 has 17 amino acids.

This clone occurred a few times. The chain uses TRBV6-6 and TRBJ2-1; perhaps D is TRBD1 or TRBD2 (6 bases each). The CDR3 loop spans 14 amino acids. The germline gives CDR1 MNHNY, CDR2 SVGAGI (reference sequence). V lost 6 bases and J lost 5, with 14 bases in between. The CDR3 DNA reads TGTGCCAGCAGCTACAGGGCTAGCGACAATGAGCAGTTCTTC. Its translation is CASSYRASDNEQFF.

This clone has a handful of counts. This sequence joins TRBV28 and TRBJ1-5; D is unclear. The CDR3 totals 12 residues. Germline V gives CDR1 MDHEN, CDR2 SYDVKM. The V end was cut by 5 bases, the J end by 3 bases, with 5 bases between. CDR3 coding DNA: TGTGCCAGCAGTCAGAACAATCAGCCCCAGCATTTT. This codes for CASSQNNQPQHF.

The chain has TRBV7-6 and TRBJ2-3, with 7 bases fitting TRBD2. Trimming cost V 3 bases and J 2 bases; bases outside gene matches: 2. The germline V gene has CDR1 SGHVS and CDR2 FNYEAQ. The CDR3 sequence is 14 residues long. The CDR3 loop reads CASSFLADTDTQYF. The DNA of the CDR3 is TGTGCCAGCAGCTTTCTAGCGGACACAGATACGCAGTATTTT.

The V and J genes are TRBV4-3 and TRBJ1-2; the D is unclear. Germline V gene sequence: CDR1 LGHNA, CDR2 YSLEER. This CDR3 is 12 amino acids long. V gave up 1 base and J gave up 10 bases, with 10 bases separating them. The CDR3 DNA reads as TGCGCCAGCAGCCAAGCAGAGGGTGACTACACCTTC. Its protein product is CASSQAEGDYTF.

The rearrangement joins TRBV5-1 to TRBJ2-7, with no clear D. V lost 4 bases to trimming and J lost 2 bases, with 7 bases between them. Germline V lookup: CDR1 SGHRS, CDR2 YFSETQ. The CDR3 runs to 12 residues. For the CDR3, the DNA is TGCGCCAGCAGCCAAATTCCCTACGAGCAGTACTTC. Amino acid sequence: CASSQIPYEQYF.

The CDR3, as DNA: TGCGCCAGCAGCACCTCCGGGACAGACTACAATGAGCAGTTCTTC. Translation: CASSTSGTDYNEQFF. The rearrangement links TRBV5-1 to TRBJ2-1; 7 bases map to TRBD1. The germline V gene has CDR1 SGHRS and CDR2 YFSETQ. The V and J ends lost 4 bases and 3 bases, in that order; junction bases with no gene match: 7. The CDR3 is 15 amino acids.

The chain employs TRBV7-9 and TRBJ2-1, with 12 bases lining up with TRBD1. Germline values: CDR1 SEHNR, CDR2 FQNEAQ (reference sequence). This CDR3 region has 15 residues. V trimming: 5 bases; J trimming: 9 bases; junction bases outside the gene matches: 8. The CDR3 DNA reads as TGTGCCAGCAGCGTGCAAGGGACAGGGGGCGTTGAGCAGTTCTTC. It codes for CASSVQGTGGVEQFF.

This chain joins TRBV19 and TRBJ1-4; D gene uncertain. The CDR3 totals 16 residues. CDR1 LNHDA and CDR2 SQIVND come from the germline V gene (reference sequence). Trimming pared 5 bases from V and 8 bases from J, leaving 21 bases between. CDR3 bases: TGTGCCAGTAGTTGGACCTTCCTCAGTTCGGGGGAAAAACTGTTTTTT. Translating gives CASSWTFLSSGEKLFF.

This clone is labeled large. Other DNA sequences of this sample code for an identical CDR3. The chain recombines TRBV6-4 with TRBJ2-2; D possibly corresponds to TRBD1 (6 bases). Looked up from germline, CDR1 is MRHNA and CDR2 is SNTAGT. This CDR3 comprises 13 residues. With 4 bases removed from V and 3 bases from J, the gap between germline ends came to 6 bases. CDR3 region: CASSAGDTGELFF. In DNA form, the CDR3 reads TGTGCCAGCAGTGCAGGGGACACCGGGGAGCTGTTTTTT.

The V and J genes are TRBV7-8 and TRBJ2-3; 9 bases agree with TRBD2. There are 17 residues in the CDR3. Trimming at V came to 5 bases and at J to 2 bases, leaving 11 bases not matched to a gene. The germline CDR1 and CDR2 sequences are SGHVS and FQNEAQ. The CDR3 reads CASSSTSRTSVTDTQYF. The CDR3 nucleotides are TGTGCCAGCAGCAGTACATCCAGGACTAGCGTCACAGATACGCAGTATTTT.

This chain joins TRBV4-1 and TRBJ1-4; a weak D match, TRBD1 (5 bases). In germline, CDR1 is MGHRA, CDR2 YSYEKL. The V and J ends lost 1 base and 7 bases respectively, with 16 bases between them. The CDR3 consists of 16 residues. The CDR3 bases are TGCGCCAGCAGCCAAGTCGGTAGGGGCTCGGGTGAAAAACTGTTTTTT. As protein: CASSQVGRGSGEKLFF.